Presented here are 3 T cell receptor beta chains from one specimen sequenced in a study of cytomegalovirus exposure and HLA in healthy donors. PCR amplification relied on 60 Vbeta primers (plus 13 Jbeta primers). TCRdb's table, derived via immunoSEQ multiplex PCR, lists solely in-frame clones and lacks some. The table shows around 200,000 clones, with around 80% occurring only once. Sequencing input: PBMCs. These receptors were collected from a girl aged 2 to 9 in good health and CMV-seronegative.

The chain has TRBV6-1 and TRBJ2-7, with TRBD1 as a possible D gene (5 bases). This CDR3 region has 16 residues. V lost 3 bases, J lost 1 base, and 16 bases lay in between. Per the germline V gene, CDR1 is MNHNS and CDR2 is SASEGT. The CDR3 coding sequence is TGTGCCAGCAGTGATGACAGACACGTCCTATCCTACGAGCAGTACTTC. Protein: CASSDDRHVLSYEQYF.

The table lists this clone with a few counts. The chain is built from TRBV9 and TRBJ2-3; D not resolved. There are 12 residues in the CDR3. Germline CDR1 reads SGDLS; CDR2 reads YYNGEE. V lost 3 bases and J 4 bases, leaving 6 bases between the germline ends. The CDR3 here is CASSARSDTQYF. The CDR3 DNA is TGTGCCAGCAGCGCTAGGTCAGATACGCAGTATTTT.

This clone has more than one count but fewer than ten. For the CDR3, the DNA is TGCAGCGTTGGGGACAGACTCACAGATACGCAGTATTTT. This sequence encodes CSVGDRLTDTQYF. This chain links TRBV29-1 with TRBJ2-3; 7 positions match TRBD1. This CDR3 contains 13 residues. From germline, CDR1 is SQVTM and CDR2 ANQGSEA. V lost 4 bases, J lost 2 bases, and 3 bases stayed unmatched.